Presented here are 25 T cell receptor beta chains from one specimen sequenced in a study of OX40 agonist ivuxolimab in advanced cancers. Method: immunoSEQ multiplex PCR; TCRdb's copy keeps in-frame clones and lacks some. The sample holds 50,000 to 65,000 clones, 75% to 90% seen once. The specimen was CD4+ or CD8+ T cells sorted from blood, collected in a trial of the OX40 agonist ivuxolimab. These receptors were collected from an adult with an advanced solid tumor such as melanoma, head and neck, liver or kidney cancer.

V usage is TRBV5-1 and J usage is TRBJ2-1, with 8 bases identical to TRBD1. The CDR3 runs 15 residues. CDR1 is SGHRS, CDR2 YFSETQ, per germline. With 4 bases clipped from V and 3 bases from J, the junction kept 6 bases outside the gene matches. The CDR3 region has the DNA TGCGCCAGCAGCGTGACCGGGACAGGCTACAATGAGCAGTTCTTC. Translating it yields CASSVTGTGYNEQFF.

This clone was seen just once. The V call is TRBV19, the J call TRBJ2-5; 7 bases fit TRBD1. V was clipped by 3 bases and J by 5 bases; unmatched bases: 18. The germline CDR1 and CDR2 sequences are LNHDA and SQIVND (reference sequence). The CDR3 loop spans 18 amino acids. The CDR3 reads CASSMNSMGTTGVETQYF. CDR3 sequence (DNA): TGTGCCAGTAGTATGAACAGCATGGGTACTACAGGGGTTGAGACCCAGTACTTC.

The chain joins TRBV2 to TRBJ2-7; TRBD2 is a possible D gene (7 bases). The CDR3 loop spans 13 amino acids. V was trimmed by 4 bases and J by 3 bases, leaving 10 bases between them. Per the germline V gene, CDR1 is SNHLY and CDR2 is FYNNEI. The CDR3 loop is CASSGGGNYEQYF. The CDR3 coding sequence is TGTGCCAGCAGTGGGGGGGGCAACTACGAGCAGTACTTC.

The chain employs TRBV9 and TRBJ1-3, with D possibly being TRBD1 (6 bases). Germline V gives CDR1 SGDLS, CDR2 YYNGEE. V was cut by 1 base and J by 3 bases, with 11 bases left in between. The CDR3 covers 15 residues. The CDR3 nucleotides are TGTGCCAGCAGCGTAACTGGGGGGCTTGGAAACACCATATATTTT. Translation gives CASSVTGGLGNTIYF.

This chain connects TRBV20-1 to TRBJ2-3; 7 bases match TRBD1. V lost 4 bases, J lost 7 bases, and 2 bases stayed unmatched. Germline CDR1 DFQATT, CDR2 SNEGSKA (reference sequence). This CDR3 is 11 amino acids long. The CDR3 DNA sequence: TGCAGTGCTACGGGACAGAATACGCAGTATTTT. Translating it yields CSATGQNTQYF.

This clone came up a few times. V and J are TRBV6-5 and TRBJ1-3, with D unresolved. Germline V CDR1 and CDR2: MNHEY, SVGAGI. CDR3 size: 15 residues. Trimming removed 0 bases from V and 4 bases from J, with 10 bases in between. CDR3: CASSYSRLFGNTIYF. DNA for the CDR3: TGTGCCAGCAGTTACTCCAGGCTTTTCGGAAACACCATATATTTT.

The genes are TRBV5-4 and TRBJ2-7, with TRBD1 as a possible D gene (6 bases). Trimming shortened V by 6 bases and J by 1 base, and 17 bases separated the two germline ends. The germline CDR1 and CDR2 sequences are SGHNT and YYREEE (reference sequence). This CDR3 has 15 amino acids. The CDR3 nucleotides are TGTGCCAGCACCCCAGCCAGGGGTTCATCCTACGAGCAGTACTTC. Translated, it gives CASTPARGSSYEQYF.

The chain recombines TRBV19 with TRBJ2-5; perhaps TRBD1 as D (6 bases). V was clipped by 1 base and J by 9 bases, with 12 bases between them. The length of the CDR3 is 13 residues. The germline V gene has CDR1 LNHDA and CDR2 SQIVND (reference sequence). The CDR3 bases are TGTGCCAGTAGTATAGGGGCCCAGGGGTCCCAGTACTTC. It yields the protein CASSIGAQGSQYF.

The chain is built from TRBV9 and TRBJ1-2, with TRBD1 matching over 8 bases. The CDR3 is 15 amino acids. CDR1 is SGDLS, CDR2 YYNGEE, per germline. The J segment lost 0 bases and the V segment lost 4 bases, leaving 5 bases of the junction unmatched. CDR3 sequence: CASSSTGGANYGYTF. The CDR3 nucleotides read TGTGCCAGCAGCTCTACAGGGGGAGCTAACTATGGCTACACCTTC.

With regard to this clone: Distinct nucleotide sequences in the sample also encode this CDR3. The chain recombines TRBV7-9 with TRBJ2-3, with no clear D. The CDR3 is 14 residues long. Germline CDR1 SEHNR, CDR2 FQNEAQ (reference sequence). Trimming stripped 1 base from V and 2 bases from J, with 7 bases between. The CDR3 is CASSLEGSTDTQYF. The CDR3, as DNA: TGTGCCAGCAGCTTAGAGGGCTCCACAGATACGCAGTATTTT. The full variable domain, completed using reference TRBV7-9 and TRBJ2-3, is DTGVSQNPRHKITKRGQNVTFRCDPISEHNRLYWYRQTLGQGPEFLTYFQNEAQLEKSRLLSDRFSAERPKGSFSTLEIQRTEQGDSAMYLCASSLEGSTDTQYFGPGTRLTVL.

The chain recombines TRBV7-8 with TRBJ2-5; 7 bases are a match to TRBD2. J was trimmed by 2 bases and V by 2 bases; bases with no gene match: 8. Germline V lookup: CDR1 SGHVS, CDR2 FQNEAQ. This CDR3 comprises 16 residues. CDR3 sequence (DNA): TGTGCCAGCAGCTTATCCCGACTAGCTCGGCAAGAGACCCAGTACTTC. Amino acids: CASSLSRLARQETQYF.

The chain recombines TRBV11-3 with TRBJ2-3; TRBD1 might be the D (6 bases). The CDR3 runs 14 residues. V was clipped by 0 bases and J by 4 bases, with 8 bases between them. Germline assignment: CDR1 SGHNT and CDR2 YENEEA. Written as DNA, the CDR3 is TGTGCCAGCAGCTTAGATTCAGGGGCAGATACGCAGTATTTT. It is translated as CASSLDSGADTQYF.

The V call is TRBV11-1, the J call TRBJ1-1; 9 positions match TRBD1. V shed 6 bases, J shed 4 bases, and the junction held 6 bases outside the gene matches. Germline assignment: CDR1 SGHAT and CDR2 FQDESV (reference sequence). The CDR3 consists of 14 residues. The CDR3 DNA reads TGTGCCAGCAGACCAACAGGGGGCCTCACTGAAGCTTTCTTT. Translating gives CASRPTGGLTEAFF.

As regards this clone: The same CDR3 is also encoded by other DNA sequences in this sample. V gene TRBV18 combines with J gene TRBJ1-2; D is undetermined. From germline, CDR1 is KGHSH and CDR2 LQKENI. V was cut by 3 bases and J by 0 bases, with 11 bases left in between. The CDR3 is made up of 15 amino acids. The CDR3: CASSPGSSSNYGYTF. DNA for the CDR3: TGTGCCAGCTCACCGGGCAGCTCCTCTAACTATGGCTACACCTTC.

This clone appeared once. The chain uses TRBV6-5 and TRBJ2-5; the match to TRBD2 covers 10 bases. The V gene end was trimmed by 4 bases and the J gene end by 4 bases; junction bases not matched to a gene: 6. Germline values: CDR1 MNHEY, CDR2 SVGAGI. The CDR3 is made up of 15 amino acids. The CDR3 sequence is CASSLIAGGRETQYF. As DNA, the CDR3 is TGTGCCAGCAGTTTAATAGCGGGAGGTCGAGAGACCCAGTACTTC.

This chain connects TRBV5-4 to TRBJ2-5; 15 bases fit TRBD2. In germline, CDR1 is SGHNT, CDR2 YYREEE (reference sequence). The V and J ends lost 4 bases and 4 bases, in that order; junction bases with no gene match: 5. This CDR3 spans 16 amino acids. The CDR3 DNA reads TGTGCCAGCAGCGCCGGGGGACTAGCGGGGGGAGAGACCCAGTACTTC. Protein: CASSAGGLAGGETQYF.

This chain links TRBV28 with TRBJ2-3; TRBD1 aligns across 7 bases. The CDR3 extends over 14 amino acids. Trimming took 5 bases from V and 7 from J; bases not matched to a gene: 9. Germline CDR1 reads MDHEN; CDR2 reads SYDVKM. Here the CDR3 reads CASSGQEKRNTQYF. Here the CDR3 DNA reads TGTGCCAGCAGTGGACAGGAGAAAAGAAATACGCAGTATTTT.

The J gene is TRBJ2-4, the V gene TRBV28, with D maybe TRBD1 (6 bases). Trimming removed 7 bases from V and 2 bases from J, with 15 bases in between. The germline gives CDR1 MDHEN, CDR2 SYDVKM. This CDR3 is built from 15 residues. The CDR3 region is CASIRAGEPKNIQYF. The CDR3 DNA is TGTGCCAGCATTAGGGCAGGGGAGCCCAAAAACATTCAGTACTTC.

The chain joins TRBV7-9 to TRBJ2-5, with a weak D call TRBD2 (7 bases). V lost 2 bases and J 1 base, leaving 11 bases between the germline ends. The CDR3 sequence is 15 residues long. CDR1 is SEHNR, CDR2 FQNEAQ, per germline (reference sequence). DNA of the CDR3: TGTGCCAGCAGCTTAAAGGGGGGGGCCCAAGAGACCCAGTACTTC. Translating gives CASSLKGGAQETQYF.

The chain joins TRBV7-2 to TRBJ2-7; D is possibly TRBD1 (6 bases). The V end was cut by 1 base, the J end by 1 base, with 11 bases between. This CDR3 has 15 residues. CDR1 is SGHTA, CDR2 FQGNSA, per germline. The CDR3 DNA follows: TGTGCCAGCAGCTTAGGAGGGACAAATTCCTACGAGCAGTACTTC. Its protein product is CASSLGGTNSYEQYF.

The chain links TRBV5-5 to TRBJ1-1, with TRBD1 identical over 8 bases. Trimming took 2 bases from V and 4 from J; bases not matched to a gene: 4. The CDR3 is made up of 14 amino acids. CDR1 and CDR2 (germline): SGHKS, YYEKEE (reference sequence). The CDR3 here is CASSFTGGGTEAFF. CDR3 nucleotides: TGTGCCAGCAGCTTTACAGGGGGAGGCACTGAAGCTTTCTTT.

The chain couples TRBV30 to TRBJ2-7; possible D gene TRBD2, 5 bases. Trimming pared 4 bases from V and 7 bases from J, leaving 14 bases between. CDR3 length: 12 residues. Per the germline V gene, CDR1 is GTSNPN and CDR2 is SVGIG (reference sequence). CDR3 loop: CAWTGGLGEQYF. In DNA form, the CDR3 reads TGTGCCTGGACAGGCGGGCTGGGTGAGCAGTACTTC.

This clone was counted once. The chain combines TRBV4-1 with TRBJ2-3, with no clear D. Trimming took off 3 bases at V and 3 bases at J, with 7 bases between the two ends. Germline V gene sequence: CDR1 MGHRA, CDR2 YSYEKL. CDR3 length: 13 residues. CDR3 nucleotides: TGCGCCAGCAGCCACGACGTTACAGATACGCAGTATTTT. Encoded protein: CASSHDVTDTQYF.

By proportion, this clone is medium-sized. The chain recombines TRBV7-6 with TRBJ2-3, with 7 bases identical to TRBD2. V shed 5 bases and J 9 bases; nucleotides not matched to a gene: 20. Germline assignment: CDR1 SGHVS and CDR2 FNYEAQ. This CDR3 spans 17 amino acids. The CDR3 sequence: CASSPTVRGGSTGTQYF. Here the CDR3 DNA reads TGTGCCAGCAGCCCAACAGTGAGGGGCGGGAGCACGGGAACGCAGTATTTT.

The rearrangement links TRBV2 to TRBJ2-1; perhaps D is TRBD1 or TRBD2 (6 bases each). CDR3 length: 14 residues. Germline loops: CDR1 SNHLY, CDR2 FYNNEI. V was cut by 6 bases and J by 4 bases, with 13 bases left in between. CDR3 bases: TGTGCCAGCAGGGACAGCGGGTCGTACAATGAGCAGTTCTTC. The encoded protein is CASRDSGSYNEQFF.